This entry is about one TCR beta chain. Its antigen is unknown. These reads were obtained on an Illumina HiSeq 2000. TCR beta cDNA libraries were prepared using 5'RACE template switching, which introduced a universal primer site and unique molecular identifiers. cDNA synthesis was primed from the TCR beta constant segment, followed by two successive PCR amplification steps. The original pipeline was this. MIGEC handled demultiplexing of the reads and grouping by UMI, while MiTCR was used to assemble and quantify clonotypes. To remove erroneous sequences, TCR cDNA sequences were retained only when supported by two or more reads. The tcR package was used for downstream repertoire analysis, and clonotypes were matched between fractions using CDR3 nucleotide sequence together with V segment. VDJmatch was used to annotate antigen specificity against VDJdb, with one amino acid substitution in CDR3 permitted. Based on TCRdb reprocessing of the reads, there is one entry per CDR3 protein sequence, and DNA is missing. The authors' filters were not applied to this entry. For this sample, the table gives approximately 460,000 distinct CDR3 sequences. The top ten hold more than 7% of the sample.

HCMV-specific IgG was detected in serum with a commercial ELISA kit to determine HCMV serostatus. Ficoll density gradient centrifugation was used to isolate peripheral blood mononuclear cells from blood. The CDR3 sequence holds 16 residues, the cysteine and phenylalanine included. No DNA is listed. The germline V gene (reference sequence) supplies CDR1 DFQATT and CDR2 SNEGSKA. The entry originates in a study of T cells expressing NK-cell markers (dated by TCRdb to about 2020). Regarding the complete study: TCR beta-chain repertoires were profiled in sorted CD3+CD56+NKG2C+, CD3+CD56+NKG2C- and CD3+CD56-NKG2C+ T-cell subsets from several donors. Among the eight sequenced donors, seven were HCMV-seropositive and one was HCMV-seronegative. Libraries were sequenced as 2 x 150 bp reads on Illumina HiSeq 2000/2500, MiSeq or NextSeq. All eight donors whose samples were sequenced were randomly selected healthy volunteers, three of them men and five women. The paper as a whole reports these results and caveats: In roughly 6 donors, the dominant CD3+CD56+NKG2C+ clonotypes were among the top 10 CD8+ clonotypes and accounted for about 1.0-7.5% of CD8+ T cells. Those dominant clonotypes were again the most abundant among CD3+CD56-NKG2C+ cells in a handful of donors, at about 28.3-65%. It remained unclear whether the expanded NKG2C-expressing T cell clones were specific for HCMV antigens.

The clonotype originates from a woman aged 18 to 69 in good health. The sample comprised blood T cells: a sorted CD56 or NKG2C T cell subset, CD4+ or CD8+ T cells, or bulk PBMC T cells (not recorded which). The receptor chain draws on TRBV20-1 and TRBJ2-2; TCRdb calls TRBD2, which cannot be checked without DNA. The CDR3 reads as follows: CSAPSGSVSNTGELFF.